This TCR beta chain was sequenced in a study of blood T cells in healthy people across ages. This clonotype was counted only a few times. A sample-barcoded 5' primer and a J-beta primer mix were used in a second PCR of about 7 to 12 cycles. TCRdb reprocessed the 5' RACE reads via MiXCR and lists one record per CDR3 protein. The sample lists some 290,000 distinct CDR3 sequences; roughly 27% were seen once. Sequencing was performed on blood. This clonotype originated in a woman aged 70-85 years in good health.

The CDR3 coding sequence is TGCAGTGCCCACGGACAGCGAACCTACGAGCAGTACTTC. Its translation: CSAHGQRTYEQYF. The chain employs TRBV20-1 and TRBJ2-7; TRBD1 is a possible D gene (6 bases). Germline CDR1 and CDR2: DFQATT and SNEGSKA (reference sequence). V lost 6 bases and J 2 bases, leaving 14 bases between the germline ends. CDR3 length: 13 amino acids.